The 4 T cell receptor beta chains below were found in one sample sequenced in a study of neoadjuvant anti-PD-1 for oral cavity cancer. Assay used: immunoSEQ multiplex PCR; TCRdb lists only in-frame clones, some missing. The repertoire holds approximately 15,000 clones, with around two thirds as singletons. The sample here was PBMCs, taken before nivolumab (anti-PD-1) treatment. The receptors shown here come from a person between 35 and 79 years old with oral cavity squamous cell carcinoma.

The chain uses TRBV7-9 and TRBJ1-6; no clear D gene. Germline V gene data show CDR1 as SEHNR and CDR2 as FQNEAQ (reference sequence). Trimming removed 1 base from V and 12 bases from J, with 7 bases in between. The CDR3 extends over 12 amino acids. CDR3: CASSLVGEPLHF. Written as DNA, the CDR3 is TGTGCCAGCAGCTTAGTGGGAGAACCCCTCCACTTT.

The chain employs TRBV7-8 and TRBJ1-3; no reliable D call. CDR1 SGHVS and CDR2 FQNEAQ come from the germline V gene. Trimming shortened V by 1 base and J by 5 bases, and 12 bases separated the two germline ends. This CDR3 spans 15 amino acids. CDR3 DNA: TGTGCCAGCAGCTTAGGCCCAGTCCCCAGAAACACCATATATTTT. It codes for CASSLGPVPRNTIYF. Full variable domain (missing parts from reference TRBV7-8 and TRBJ1-3): GAGVSQSPRYKVAKRGQDVALRCDPISGHVSLFWYQQALGQGPEFLTYFQNEAQLDKSGLPSDRFFAERPEGSVSTLKIQRTQQEDSAVYLCASSLGPVPRNTIYFGEGSWLTVV.

The chain uses TRBV27 and TRBJ1-5; D might be TRBD1 (5 bases). Trimming stripped 8 bases from V and 0 bases from J, with 14 bases between. The CDR3 extends over 15 amino acids. The germline V gene has CDR1 MNHEY and CDR2 SMNVEV (reference sequence). The CDR3 here is CASRIRGDSNQPQHF. CDR3 nucleotide sequence: TGTGCCAGCCGAATTCGGGGGGATAGCAATCAGCCCCAGCATTTT.

The chain is built from TRBV7-3 and TRBJ2-3; D is unclear. This CDR3 has 12 residues. Per germline, CDR1 SGHTA and CDR2 FQGTGA. The V and J ends lost 4 bases and 2 bases respectively, with 4 bases between them. DNA for the CDR3: TGTGCCAGCAGCTCGTACACAGATACGCAGTATTTT. This translates into CASSSYTDTQYF.